The next 3 T cell receptor beta chains were all read from a single sample in a study of monozygotic twins with inflammatory bowel disease. TCRdb re-called the 5' RACE reads and gives one entry per CDR3 protein, without DNA. The sample features around 370,000 distinct CDR3 sequences, with 2.5% to 3% in its top ten. The source material was blood. All receptors derive from a human donor with ulcerative colitis or Crohn's disease, or a healthy co-twin of an affected twin (not recorded which).

The V and J genes are TRBV28 and TRBJ1-2. Germline CDR1 is MDHEN and CDR2 is SYDVKM. The CDR3 has 12 residues. CDR3 sequence reads: CASSFNSYGYTF.

This chain joins TRBV5-1 and TRBJ2-1; as DNA is missing, the TRBD1 call by TCRdb cannot be tested. Germline CDR1 SGHRS, CDR2 YFSETQ. CDR3 size: 14 residues. CDR3 sequence reads: CASSSNLGGNEQFF.

This chain joins TRBV7-2 and TRBJ2-7; the TCRdb call, TRBD1, lacks DNA for checking. Germline-derived CDR1 and CDR2 are SGHTA and FQGNSA. The CDR3 spans 17 residues. This chain's CDR3 is CASSLNAHGGAYGEQYF. Full variable domain (outside the CDR3, taken from reference TRBV7-2 and TRBJ2-7): GAGVSQSPSNKVTEKGKDVELRCDPISGHTALYWYRQSLGQGLEFLIYFQGNSAPDKSGLPSDRFSAERTGGSVSTLTIQRTQQEDSAVYLCASSLNAHGGAYGEQYFGPGTRLTVT.